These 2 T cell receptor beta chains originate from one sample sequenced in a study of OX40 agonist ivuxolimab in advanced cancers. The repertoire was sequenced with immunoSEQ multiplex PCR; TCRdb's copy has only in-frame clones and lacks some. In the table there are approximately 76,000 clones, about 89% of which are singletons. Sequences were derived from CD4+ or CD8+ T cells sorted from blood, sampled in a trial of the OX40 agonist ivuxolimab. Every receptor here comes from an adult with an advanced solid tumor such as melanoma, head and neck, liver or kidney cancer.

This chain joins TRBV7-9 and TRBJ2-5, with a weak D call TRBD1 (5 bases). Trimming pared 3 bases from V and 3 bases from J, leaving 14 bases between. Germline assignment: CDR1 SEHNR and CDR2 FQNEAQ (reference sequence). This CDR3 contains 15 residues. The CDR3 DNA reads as TGTGCCAGCAGCTTCCCGCAGGGTGGGAAAGAGACCCAGTACTTC. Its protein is CASSFPQGGKETQYF.

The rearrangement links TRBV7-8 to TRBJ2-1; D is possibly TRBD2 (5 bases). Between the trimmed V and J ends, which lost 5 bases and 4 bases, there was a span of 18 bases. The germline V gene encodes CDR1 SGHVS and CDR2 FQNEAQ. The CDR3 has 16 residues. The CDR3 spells CASSILARIGYNEQFF. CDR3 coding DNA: TGTGCCAGCAGCATCCTAGCCAGGATAGGGTACAATGAGCAGTTCTTC.